Listed here is a single T cell receptor (beta chain). The data are from a study of blood T cell repertoires in COVID-19. Study details: Samples taken during acute and convalescent COVID-19 were collected in the United States, Italy and Spain. From T cells, B-cell-depleted T cells, or PBMCs came the material, which was cDNA or gDNA.

Original processing methods: Amplifying reference gene primers gave estimates of nucleated cell counts. Assay: immunoSEQ multiplex PCR; the TCRdb copy retains only in-frame clones and omits some. The V and J calls and clone size were taken over from that table, and D and trimming were inferred from the DNA. The sample yields about 35,000 clones, around 88% seen once. The germline gives CDR1 SNHLY, CDR2 FYNNEI. This CDR3 is 14 amino acids long. The J segment lost 0 bases and the V segment lost 5 bases, leaving 4 bases of the junction unmatched. Sequencing was done on a sample of peripheral blood. The TCR was taken from a human donor in a cohort sampled during active COVID-19. The rearrangement links TRBV2 to TRBJ2-7; TRBD1 aligns across 7 bases. CDR3 sequence reads: CASSLQGSSYEQYF. The CDR3 DNA is TGTGCCAGCAGTTTACAGGGGAGCTCCTACGAGCAGTACTTC.